Listed below are T cell receptor beta chains from one sample, sequenced in a study of T cell repertoires in cytomegalovirus infection. Using its own MiXCR run on the reads, TCRdb lists one record per CDR3 protein. The sample records roughly 600,000 distinct CDR3 sequences, approximately 24% being singletons. Specimen: CD8+ T cells from PBMCs. All receptors come from a human donor in good health (CMV status not recorded). Some clones in this sample may be carry-over from other donors' samples. The CDR3 runs from the conserved cysteine through the conserved F or W. The order of the fields is J gene, clone size, V gene, D gene, CDR3 protein, CDR3 DNA. D genes are given only for firm matches. Expanded clones are given a class, and other clones once, few, many or no size at all.

j_call: TRBJ2-2; clone_size: few; v_call: TRBV9; d_call: -; cdr3_aa: CASSLALTDLTGELFF; cdr3_nt: TGTGCCAGCAGCTTAGCGTTGACGGACCTCACTGGGGAGCTGTTTTTT
j_call: TRBJ1-1; clone_size: few; v_call: TRBV14; d_call: -; cdr3_aa: CASSQWGTEAFF; cdr3_nt: TGTGCCAGCAGCCAATGGGGCACTGAAGCTTTCTTT
j_call: TRBJ1-1; clone_size: few; v_call: TRBV29-1; d_call: -; cdr3_aa: CSVEENKGGRSNTEAFF; cdr3_nt: TGCAGCGTTGAAGAAAACAAAGGGGGACGATCGAACACTGAAGCTTTCTTT
j_call: TRBJ2-2; clone_size: few; v_call: TRBV7-9; d_call: -; cdr3_aa: CASSPPPGQNTGELFF; cdr3_nt: TGTGCCAGCAGCCCGCCCCCGGGACAGAACACCGGGGAGCTGTTTTTT
j_call: TRBJ2-5; clone_size: few; v_call: TRBV14; d_call: -; cdr3_aa: CASSMAARGTQYF; cdr3_nt: TGTGCCAGCAGCATGGCCGCTCGGGGGACCCAGTACTTC
j_call: TRBJ2-7; clone_size: many; v_call: TRBV12-3/TRBV12-4; d_call: -; cdr3_aa: CASRNYNSYEQYF; cdr3_nt: TGTGCCAGCAGGAATTACAACAGCTACGAGCAGTACTTC
j_call: TRBJ2-1; clone_size: -; v_call: TRBV28; d_call: TRBD2; cdr3_aa: CASSLRLVKAGGPHNEQFF; cdr3_nt: TGTGCCAGCAGTTTAAGGCTAGTGAAAGCGGGGGGGCCCCACAATGAGCAGTTCTTC
j_call: TRBJ1-5; clone_size: few; v_call: TRBV28; d_call: TRBD1; cdr3_aa: CASSWTGENQPQHF; cdr3_nt: TGTGCCAGCAGTTGGACAGGGGAAAATCAGCCCCAGCATTTT
j_call: TRBJ2-1; clone_size: many; v_call: TRBV27; d_call: -; cdr3_aa: CASSFTGEDEQFF; cdr3_nt: TGTGCCAGCAGTTTCACAGGGGAGGATGAGCAGTTCTTC
j_call: TRBJ1-5; clone_size: -; v_call: TRBV7-9; d_call: -; cdr3_aa: CASSLELLGAPDQPQHF; cdr3_nt: TGTGCCAGCAGCTTAGAACTCTTGGGAGCTCCGGATCAGCCCCAGCATTTT
j_call: TRBJ2-5; clone_size: -; v_call: TRBV6-8; d_call: TRBD2; cdr3_aa: CASSYLAGGIQETQYF; cdr3_nt: TGTGCCAGCAGTTATCTAGCGGGGGGGATTCAAGAGACCCAGTACTTC
j_call: TRBJ2-1; clone_size: few; v_call: TRBV5-6; d_call: -; cdr3_aa: CASSLFNNEQFF; cdr3_nt: TGTGCCAGCAGCTTGTTTAACAATGAGCAGTTCTTC
j_call: TRBJ2-2; clone_size: many; v_call: TRBV10-3; d_call: TRBD1; cdr3_aa: CAILAGTGVNTGELFF; cdr3_nt: TGTGCCATCTTGGCCGGGACAGGGGTGAACACCGGGGAGCTGTTTTTT
j_call: TRBJ1-2; clone_size: many; v_call: TRBV7-9; d_call: -; cdr3_aa: CASSLVVSGGYGYTF; cdr3_nt: TGTGCCAGCAGCTTAGTCGTCAGCGGAGGCTATGGCTACACCTTC
j_call: TRBJ2-1; clone_size: many; v_call: TRBV25-1; d_call: TRBD2; cdr3_aa: CASSPSGGVVNEQFF; cdr3_nt: TGTGCCAGCAGTCCTAGCGGGGGGGTGGTCAATGAGCAGTTCTTC
j_call: TRBJ2-5; clone_size: -; v_call: TRBV6-5; d_call: -; cdr3_aa: CASSLWPGGEETQYF; cdr3_nt: TGTGCCAGCAGTCTGTGGCCGGGGGGCGAAGAGACCCAGTACTTC
j_call: TRBJ2-3; clone_size: many; v_call: TRBV7-8; d_call: -; cdr3_aa: CASSLRPSESTDTQYF; cdr3_nt: TGTGCCAGCAGCTTAAGGCCTAGCGAGAGCACAGATACGCAGTATTTT
j_call: TRBJ2-2; clone_size: many; v_call: TRBV7-2; d_call: TRBD1; cdr3_aa: CASSPGTGGLANTGELFF; cdr3_nt: TGTGCCAGCAGCCCCGGGACAGGGGGCTTAGCGAACACCGGGGAGCTGTTTTTT
j_call: TRBJ2-3; clone_size: few; v_call: TRBV6-6; d_call: TRBD2; cdr3_aa: CASSPPGLAGRGDTQYF; cdr3_nt: TGTGCCAGCAGCCCCCCGGGACTAGCGGGGAGGGGAGATACGCAGTATTTT
j_call: TRBJ2-1; clone_size: many; v_call: TRBV27; d_call: -; cdr3_aa: CASSLAEGSWYNEQFF; cdr3_nt: TGTGCCAGCAGTTTGGCAGAGGGGTCGTGGTACAATGAGCAGTTCTTC
j_call: TRBJ2-5; clone_size: -; v_call: TRBV6-5; d_call: TRBD1; cdr3_aa: CASSYTNRGEETQYF; cdr3_nt: TGTGCCAGCAGTTACACGAACAGGGGGGAAGAGACCCAGTACTTC
j_call: TRBJ2-1; clone_size: many; v_call: TRBV6-5; d_call: -; cdr3_aa: CASSYPGPEQFF; cdr3_nt: TGTGCCAGCAGTTACCCGGGTCCTGAGCAGTTCTTC
j_call: TRBJ2-5; clone_size: -; v_call: TRBV29-1; d_call: TRBD1; cdr3_aa: CSVEESGGQETQYF; cdr3_nt: TGCAGCGTTGAAGAATCAGGGGGTCAAGAGACCCAGTACTTC
j_call: TRBJ2-2; clone_size: -; v_call: TRBV28; d_call: -; cdr3_aa: CASSVVGRDGELFF; cdr3_nt: TGTGCCAGCAGTGTAGTGGGGCGCGACGGGGAGCTGTTTTTT
j_call: TRBJ1-6; clone_size: many; v_call: TRBV5-1; d_call: -; cdr3_aa: CASSHLYRDVDNSPLHF; cdr3_nt: TGCGCCAGCAGCCACCTCTACCGGGACGTTGATAATTCACCCCTCCACTTT
j_call: TRBJ2-7; clone_size: few; v_call: TRBV29-1; d_call: -; cdr3_aa: CSVEAQDYEQYF; cdr3_nt: TGCAGCGTTGAAGCCCAGGACTACGAGCAGTACTTC
j_call: TRBJ1-5; clone_size: few; v_call: TRBV5-6; d_call: -; cdr3_aa: CASTRRGISNQPQHF; cdr3_nt: TGTGCCAGCACCCGACGGGGAATTAGCAATCAGCCCCAGCATTTT